This TCR beta chain is from a study of T cells after yellow fever vaccination. Study-wide points: The presence of abundant clonotypes contaminating from the bulk population was possible in FACS-sorted repertoires. Post-booster repertoires contained most primary-vaccination clones again (roughly 96% CD4, roughly 90% CD8). The secondary response showed a weaker magnitude and a faster peak, day 5 versus 15.

This clonotype was recorded many times. Its antigen is currently unknown. Researchers made TCR cDNA using 5'RACE template switching, and this step added a universal primer site and UMIs. TCRdb recomputed calls from the 5' RACE reads with MiXCR, one row per CDR3 protein. The sample includes about 210,000 distinct CDR3 sequences, less than 7.5% of them seen just once. Trimming took 0 bases from V and 1 from J, leaving 6 bases between them. The CDR3 has 14 amino acids. This receptor was identified in a man aged 30 to 45 who received the YFV17D yellow fever vaccine. This material consisted of CD4+ T cells sorted from PBMCs, taken on the day of the yellow fever booster vaccination. The chain uses TRBV23-1 and TRBJ2-5; TRBD2 might be the D (5 bases). TRBV23-1 falls under the ORF class, with uncertain function. CDR3 protein: CASSQSRAQETQYF. Here the CDR3 DNA reads TGCGCCAGCAGTCAATCGAGGGCCCAAGAGACCCAGTACTTC.